This T cell receptor (beta chain) came from a study of chemoradiotherapy in HPV16-positive cancers. Overall study: Two HPV16-positive patients' cells yielded candidate HPV-specific clones and common motifs.

Over chemoradiotherapy, repertoires were sampled more than once. In the case of this clone: Antigen: not known.

CDR1 and CDR2 (germline): LGHNA, YNFKEQ. V was trimmed by 1 base and J by 2 bases, leaving 5 bases between them. This CDR3 comprises 13 residues. General study findings and limits: During treatment, candidate HPV-specific clones and E7-related motifs expanded in tumor. HPV-specific T cells were functionally defined from only a couple of HPV16-positive patients.

The data were produced by immunoSEQ multiplex PCR, yet TCRdb's version contains in-frame clones alone and is incomplete. Of under 20,000 clones in the sample, under 85% were seen once. The sample was gathered from a patient who underwent chemoradiotherapy. This sequence was found in a human donor with HPV-associated anogenital cancer. V is TRBV4-2 and J is TRBJ2-5; D perhaps matches TRBD1 (5 bases). CDR3 loop: CASSQGQQETQYF. CDR3 in DNA: TGTGCCAGCAGCCAAGGACAGCAAGAGACCCAGTACTTC.